This T cell receptor (beta chain) was sequenced for a study of PD-1 blockade in classical Hodgkin lymphoma. Findings and limits, study-wide: Diversity in CD4+ TCRs, unlike that measured in CD8+ TCRs, had risen significantly by C4D1.

Clones were read by immunoSEQ multiplex PCR, and TCRdb kept only the in-frame ones, dropping some. The sample has about 63,000 clones; 88% are singletons. Remarks on this clone: Its cognate antigen is unknown.

Following autologous stem cell transplantation, relapse occurred in every patient, and exposure to brentuximab vedotin varied. The CDR3 is 15 amino acids. Per the germline V gene, CDR1 is LNHDA and CDR2 is SQIVND (reference sequence). Between the trimmed V and J ends, which lost 3 bases and 4 bases, there was a span of 16 bases. The chain combines TRBV19 with TRBJ2-7; D is tentatively TRBD1 or TRBD2 (7 bases each). Here the sequenced sample was peripheral blood mononuclear cells (PBMCs), taken before the second cycle of nivolumab. The receptor comes from a human donor with classical Hodgkin lymphoma. The CDR3 DNA follows: TGTGCCAGTAGTATGGCGGGGGACAGTCTTTACGAGCAGTACTTC. Translation gives CASSMAGDSLYEQYF.